This TCR beta chain was observed in a study of Ad26.COV2.S vaccination and SARS-CoV-2 variants. The CDR3 has 15 residues. Per the germline V gene, CDR1 is SEHNR and CDR2 is FQNEAQ (reference sequence). The ends were cut back, 4 bases at V and 2 bases at J, with 15 bases in the middle. The treatment was: roughly 19 received Ad26.COV2.S at low or high dose, single or two shots; several received placebo; per-sample allocation not given. All samples were drawn on day 63, counting from the first vaccine or placebo injection. TCRdb's table, derived via immunoSEQ multiplex PCR, lists solely in-frame clones and lacks some. The repertoire holds 300,000 to 400,000 clones, with 85% to 90% as singletons.

This sequence originates from a person between 18 and 65 years old who received the Ad26.COV2.S COVID-19 vaccine or a placebo. This sequence joins TRBV7-9 and TRBJ2-7; D may match TRBD1 or TRBD2 (6 bases each). This specimen consisted of peripheral blood, obtained in a trial of Ad26.COV2.S vaccine versus placebo. CDR3: CASSSHREVTYEQYF. Written as DNA, the CDR3 is TGTGCCAGCAGCTCACACAGGGAGGTCACCTACGAGCAGTACTTC.